This record concerns one T cell receptor (beta chain) sequence. The record originates from a study of blood T cell repertoires in COVID-19. In the original analysis: It was from reference gene primer amplification that nucleated cell counts were estimated. Generated by immunoSEQ multiplex PCR, the TCRdb table keeps only in-frame clones and is missing some. The V and J calls and the clone size are those of that table, but D and trimming were determined from the DNA. The sample carries around 190,000 clones, more than 70% recorded once. This CDR3 is 15 amino acids long. The trim removed 0 bases at V and 6 bases at J, leaving 2 bases unmatched. The germline V gene has CDR1 SGHRS and CDR2 YFSETQ.

Sequencing was carried out using peripheral blood. The rearrangement joins TRBV5-1 to TRBJ2-7; 14 positions match TRBD2. The receptor was isolated from a man between 50 and 59 years old with COVID-19, enrolled during active disease. CDR3 sequence reads: CASSLGLAGGGEQYF. CDR3 nucleotide sequence: TGCGCCAGCAGCTTGGGACTAGCGGGAGGGGGCGAGCAGTACTTC.